This T cell receptor (beta chain) was obtained from a study of blood T cell repertoires in COVID-19. Background on the study: Spain, Italy and the United States supplied samples that represented acute and convalescent COVID-19.

TCRdb's table, derived via immunoSEQ multiplex PCR, lists solely in-frame clones and lacks some. The profile shows 230,000 or so clones, around 83% of them singletons. Germline CDR1 is SGHNT and CDR2 is YENEEA. The V segment lost 0 bases and the J segment 5 bases; nucleotides outside the gene matches: 8. The CDR3 totals 17 residues. The sample comprised peripheral blood. The chain uses TRBV11-3 and TRBJ2-1, with 9 bases aligning to TRBD2. The receptor was derived from a man aged 35 to 55 with active or convalescent COVID-19. CDR3: CASSLDYSASGDNEQFF. CDR3 DNA sequence: TGTGCCAGCAGCTTAGATTATTCGGCTAGCGGGGACAATGAGCAGTTCTTC.